This entry lists 26 T cell receptor beta chains sequenced from one sample in a study of response to subunit inactivated influenza vaccine. TCRdb fed the RT-PCR reads into MiXCR, producing one record per CDR3 protein. The data contain about 800,000 distinct CDR3 sequences, roughly 20% of them seen just once; the ten biggest clones take up roughly 10%. Sequencing used PBMCs from blood, obtained 5 days after vaccination. The source is a man aged 50 to 60 who received an inactivated influenza vaccine.

There are many counts of this clonotype. The J gene is TRBJ2-2, the V gene TRBV20-1; possible D gene TRBD2, 5 bases. From germline, CDR1 is DFQATT and CDR2 SNEGSKA (reference sequence). The CDR3 is 14 residues long. Trimming took off 3 bases at V and 1 base at J, with 9 bases between the two ends. CDR3 DNA sequence: TGCAGTGCTAGGGCCAGCGGGAACACCGGGGAGCTGTTTTTT. As protein: CSARASGNTGELFF.

This sequence joins TRBV4-1 and TRBJ2-3; D remains unclear. Germline CDR1 MGHRA, CDR2 YSYEKL. V lost 4 bases to trimming and J lost 6 bases, with 11 bases between them. This CDR3 spans 13 amino acids. The CDR3 reads CASSRAPHDTQYF. Written as DNA, the CDR3 is TGCGCCAGCAGCCGGGCTCCCCATGATACGCAGTATTTT.

This clonotype was seen at least ten times. The J gene is TRBJ1-2, the V gene TRBV12-3 or TRBV12-4, with 7 bases fitting TRBD1. V lost 3 bases to trimming and J lost 5 bases; unmatched junction nucleotides: 0. The CDR3 runs to 12 residues. For the CDR3, the DNA is TGTGCCAGCAGTTTCAGGGGGTATGGCTACACCTTC. Residues: CASSFRGYGYTF.

Worth noting for this clonotype: This may stem from a read error, because a much larger clone lies one nucleotide away. The chain carries TRBV7-9 and TRBJ2-5, with TRBD1 matching over 8 bases. Losses at the gene ends were 5 bases for V and 8 bases for J; bases not matched to a gene: 10. The CDR3 runs 14 residues. Germline lookup yields CDR1 SEHNR and CDR2 FQNEAQ (reference sequence). The CDR3 region is CASSQTDRGDTQYF. In DNA form, the CDR3 reads TGTGCCAGCAGCCAAACCGACAGGGGAGACACCCAGTACTTC.

The chain recombines TRBV3-1 with TRBJ2-3; a weak D match, TRBD2 (5 bases). This CDR3 has 16 residues. CDR1 and CDR2 (germline): LGHDT, YNNKEL (reference sequence). V lost 0 bases to trimming and J lost 3 bases, with 13 bases between them. The DNA for the CDR3 is TGTGCCAGCAGCCAAGAGGACTTAATACTAACAGATACGCAGTATTTT. This encodes CASSQEDLILTDTQYF.

This clonotype was observed many times. The rearrangement uses TRBV3-1 and TRBJ1-5, with D possibly TRBD1 on 5 matching bases. V was clipped by 0 bases and J by 3 bases, with 15 bases between them. The CDR3 is made up of 17 amino acids. Germline V gene lookup returns CDR1 LGHDT and CDR2 YNNKEL (reference sequence). CDR3 residues: CASSQEFRGPNNQPQHF. CDR3 sequence (DNA): TGTGCCAGCAGCCAAGAATTTCGGGGACCGAACAATCAGCCCCAGCATTTT.

The chain couples TRBV10-3 to TRBJ1-3, with 9 bases fitting TRBD1. This CDR3 is 15 amino acids long. V lost 10 bases, J lost 4 bases, and 11 bases stayed unmatched. Germline V gene lookup returns CDR1 ENHRY and CDR2 SYGVKD. For the CDR3, the DNA is TGTGCCACCTGGTCACAGGGGGCGCTAGGAAACACCATATATTTT. Translation gives CATWSQGALGNTIYF.

V and J are TRBV12-3 or TRBV12-4 and TRBJ2-1, with TRBD2 identical over 7 bases. This CDR3 spans 13 amino acids. The V gene end was trimmed by 5 bases and the J gene end by 10 bases; junction bases not matched to a gene: 8. The CDR3 reads CASSNEAGEEQFF. The CDR3 DNA follows: TGTGCCAGCAGTAACGAGGCGGGGGAAGAGCAGTTCTTC.

The chain employs TRBV10-3 and TRBJ2-7; TRBD1 agrees at 9 bases. The CDR3 contains 16 residues. CDR1 ENHRY and CDR2 SYGVKD come from the germline V gene. With V trimmed by 10 bases and J by 0 bases, 13 bases remained unmatched. CDR3 nucleotide sequence: TGTGCCACTTGGGACAGGGCTGCCGGTTCCTCCTACGAGCAGTACTTC. This sequence encodes CATWDRAAGSSYEQYF.

The chain combines TRBV7-9 with TRBJ2-3, with 9 nucleotides matching TRBD2. The CDR3 consists of 16 residues. J lost 0 bases, V lost 0 bases, and 1 base had no gene match. In germline, CDR1 is SEHNR, CDR2 FQNEAQ (reference sequence). The CDR3 sequence: CASSLAAGGSTDTQYF. In nucleotides, the CDR3 is TGTGCCAGCAGCTTAGCAGCGGGGGGTAGCACAGATACGCAGTATTTT.

This clonotype was seen a handful of times. In nucleotides, the CDR3 is TGTGCCAGCAGTTCGTCCTATTTCCCCTACGAGCAGTACTTC. It encodes CASSSSYFPYEQYF. The rearrangement links TRBV12-3 or TRBV12-4 to TRBJ2-7; D is unresolved. The CDR3 contains 14 residues. V was cut by 4 bases and J by 2 bases, with 12 bases left in between.

The V gene is TRBV29-1, the J gene TRBJ2-1, with 9 nucleotides matching TRBD1. CDR1 SQVTM and CDR2 ANQGSEA come from the germline V gene. The CDR3 spans 13 residues. J lost 8 bases, V lost 6 bases, and 8 bases had no gene match. The CDR3 DNA reads TGCAGCGTCTCCGGGACAGGGACTTATGAGCAGTTCTTC. Translating it yields CSVSGTGTYEQFF.

The V call is TRBV14, the J call TRBJ2-3; 9 nucleotides line up with TRBD1. Germline V gene sequence: CDR1 SGHDN, CDR2 FVKESK. V was clipped by 1 base and J by 4 bases; unmatched bases: 12. This CDR3 spans 18 amino acids. The CDR3 nucleotides read TGTGCCAGCAGCCAAGGATTTCCGGGACAGGGAGATCCAGATACGCAGTATTTT. Protein: CASSQGFPGQGDPDTQYF.

This clonotype was recorded a few times. V usage is TRBV10-3 and J usage is TRBJ1-2; TRBD1 matches 10 bases. CDR3 size: 14 residues. Unmatched junction bases numbered 6, after V lost 8 bases and J lost 3 bases. The germline gives CDR1 ENHRY, CDR2 SYGVKD. CDR3 amino acids: CAIGKTGGDYGYTF. The CDR3 DNA reads TGTGCCATCGGTAAGACAGGGGGCGACTATGGCTACACCTTC.

The V call is TRBV2, the J call TRBJ2-7; 7 bases agree with TRBD1. The V gene end was trimmed by 4 bases and the J gene end by 4 bases; junction bases not matched to a gene: 4. This CDR3 comprises 13 residues. Per the germline V gene, CDR1 is SNHLY and CDR2 is FYNNEI. CDR3: CASSAGRGYEQYF. CDR3 in DNA: TGTGCCAGCAGTGCCGGCAGGGGGTACGAGCAGTACTTC.

There are a few counts of this clonotype. V is TRBV15 and J is TRBJ2-1; TRBD1 might be the D (6 bases). CDR1 LNHNV and CDR2 YYDKDF come from the germline V gene (reference sequence). V lost 5 bases and J lost 9, with 23 bases in between. The CDR3 spans 16 residues. The CDR3 loop is CATSGPQGGTSGEQFF. CDR3 sequence (DNA): TGTGCCACCAGCGGGCCACAGGGTGGGACCTCGGGTGAGCAGTTCTTC. Together with reference TRBV15 and TRBJ2-1, the CDR3 gives the full variable domain: DAMVIQNPRYQVTQFGKPVTLSCSQTLNHNVMYWYQQKSSQAPKLLFHYYDKDFNNEADTPDNFQSRRPNTSFCFLDIRSPGLGDTAMYLCATSGPQGGTSGEQFFGPGTRLTVL.

This clonotype has at least ten counts. The genes are TRBV20-1 and TRBJ2-7, with D perhaps TRBD1 (7 bases). Germline V lookup: CDR1 DFQATT, CDR2 SNEGSKA (reference sequence). The CDR3 is 13 residues long. V lost 3 bases and J 3 bases, leaving 12 bases between the germline ends. The CDR3 spells CSASRGTDYEQYF. DNA for the CDR3: TGCAGTGCTAGTCGGGGGACAGACTACGAGCAGTACTTC.

The genes are TRBV7-3 and TRBJ2-1; maybe TRBD1 (6 bases). In germline, CDR1 is SGHTA, CDR2 FQGTGA. The CDR3 has 15 residues. Trimming stripped 6 bases from V and 2 bases from J, with 14 bases between. CDR3 DNA: TGTGCCAGCAGAGACCCGGACAGACCCTACAATGAGCAGTTCTTC. Amino acid sequence: CASRDPDRPYNEQFF.

CDR3 nucleotides: TGTGCCAGCAGCGTAGGTACAAGCTACTGGGATGAGCAGTTCTTC. Its translation is CASSVGTSYWDEQFF. The chain is built from TRBV9 and TRBJ2-1; D uncertain. The V and J ends lost 0 bases and 8 bases respectively, with 15 bases between them. The V gene's germline CDR1 is SGDLS and CDR2 YYNGEE. CDR3 length equals 15 residues.

This chain connects TRBV11-1 to TRBJ2-5; 10 positions match TRBD1. The CDR3 has 18 residues. Germline CDR1 reads SGHAT; CDR2 reads FQDESV (reference sequence). With V trimmed by 0 bases and J by 4 bases, 11 bases remained unmatched. CDR3 bases: TGTGCCAGCAGCTTAGCGAGGGACAGGGGTGCTTCTTCAGAGACCCAGTACTTC. Translating it yields CASSLARDRGASSETQYF. The variable domain in full, completed from reference TRBV11-1 and TRBJ2-5, reads EAEVAQSPRYKITEKSQAVAFWCDPISGHATLYWYRQILGQGPELLVQFQDESVVDDSQLPKDRFSAERLKGVDSTLKIQPAELGDSAMYLCASSLARDRGASSETQYFGPGTRLLVL.

The J gene is TRBJ2-3, the V gene TRBV6-1; 7 bases match TRBD2. V lost 8 bases to trimming and J lost 7 bases; unmatched junction nucleotides: 18. The CDR3 has 16 amino acids. Germline V CDR1 and CDR2: MNHNS, SASEGT. The CDR3 DNA reads TGTGCCAGCCAGACCGGGGGGACTCCCCTCTGGAATACGCAGTATTTT. This encodes CASQTGGTPLWNTQYF.

The chain combines TRBV29-1 with TRBJ2-1; 9 nucleotides match TRBD2. The CDR3 covers 14 residues. CDR1 and CDR2 (germline): SQVTM, ANQGSEA. V shed 6 bases and J 7 bases; nucleotides not matched to a gene: 10. The CDR3 DNA reads TGCAGCGTGAGAAGGGCGGGAGGGCCTAATGAGCAGTTCTTC. Protein sequence: CSVRRAGGPNEQFF.

This clonotype turned up a few times. The rearrangement joins TRBV29-1 to TRBJ2-4, with a possible D match to TRBD1 (6 bases). The CDR3 consists of 14 residues. CDR1 and CDR2 from the germline V gene are SQVTM and ANQGSEA. V was trimmed by 3 bases and J by 8 bases, leaving 17 bases between them. The CDR3 bases are TGCAGCGTTGATTTTGCAGGGGTAGGAGACATTCAGTACTTC. It codes for CSVDFAGVGDIQYF.

This CDR3 reads CSARDKSMGHLFTDTQYF. CDR3 nucleotides: TGCAGTGCTAGAGATAAAAGTATGGGGCACCTTTTCACAGATACGCAGTATTTT. The V gene is TRBV20-1, the J gene TRBJ2-3; D possibly corresponds to TRBD1 (5 bases). The CDR3 is 18 amino acids. The germline gives CDR1 DFQATT, CDR2 SNEGSKA (reference sequence). V lost 0 bases and J lost 2, with 21 bases in between.

V usage is TRBV20-1 and J usage is TRBJ2-4, with D unclear. The CDR3 has 14 residues. Between the trimmed V and J ends, which lost 1 base and 4 bases, there was a span of 11 bases. From germline, CDR1 is DFQATT and CDR2 SNEGSKA (reference sequence). CDR3 sequence (DNA): TGCAGTGCTAGAGTTTTTAGGGCGAAAAACATTCAGTACTTC. It translates to CSARVFRAKNIQYF.

The rearrangement links TRBV7-9 to TRBJ2-7, with 8 bases that match TRBD1. This CDR3 has 12 residues. Per the germline V gene, CDR1 is SEHNR and CDR2 is FQNEAQ (reference sequence). V dropped 4 bases and J dropped 5; count of bases not matched to a gene: 1. The CDR3 reads CASSSRGHEQYF. CDR3 sequence (DNA): TGTGCCAGCAGCTCCAGGGGGCACGAGCAGTACTTC.